A few counts support the clone carrying this T cell receptor (beta chain). Its specificity is unknown. The CDR3 is made up of 13 amino acids. The germline V and J ends were trimmed by 2 bases and 4 bases, with 8 bases remaining between them. The source of the sample is a study of T cells after yellow fever vaccination. Findings of the study overall: The secondary T-cell response peaked on day 5, not day 15, but was weaker.

TCRdb re-called the 5' RACE reads through MiXCR, storing one row per CDR3 protein. Among approximately 300,000 distinct CDR3 sequences, about 10% were seen once, and the ten largest hold about 3.5%. The V gene is TRBV12-3 or TRBV12-4, the J gene TRBJ1-2; no clear D. The sequences come from CD4+ T cells sorted from PBMCs, collected 45 days after the yellow fever booster vaccination. The source of this sequence is a man in his late teens or twenties who received the YFV17D yellow fever vaccine. CDR3 DNA sequence: TGTGCCAGCAGTTTAACGGGAATCTATGGCTACACCTTC. This codes for CASSLTGIYGYTF.